These T cell receptor beta chains were read from a single sample in a study of OX40 agonist ivuxolimab in advanced cancers. The protocol was immunoSEQ multiplex PCR, while the TCRdb copy is restricted to in-frame clones and leaves out a portion. The sample shows roughly 60,000 clones, roughly four fifths of them seen only once. Sequencing used CD4+ or CD8+ T cells sorted from blood, obtained in a trial of the OX40 agonist ivuxolimab. The receptors originated from an adult with an advanced solid tumor such as melanoma, head and neck, liver or kidney cancer. Both conserved end residues are part of each CDR3. Each record gives: J gene, D gene, clone size, V gene, CDR3 protein, CDR3 DNA. A D gene is named only where the DNA matches it firmly. The size of a clone is reported for some rows only, either as once, few or many, or as a class for expanded clones.

TRBJ1-3 . . TRBV7-9 CASSPGRAGGNTIYF TGTGCCAGCAGCCCCGGCAGGGCCGGAGGAAACACCATATATTTT
TRBJ1-5 . . TRBV5-1 CASSLGQNQPQHF TGCGCCAGCAGCCTTGGACAGAATCAGCCCCAGCATTTT
TRBJ1-6 . . TRBV30 CAWSTGSSYNSPLHF TGTGCCTGGAGTACAGGAAGCTCCTATAATTCACCCCTCCACTTT
TRBJ1-2 . . TRBV6-5 CASRGDVANYGYTF TGTGCCAGCAGGGGGGACGTAGCTAACTATGGCTACACCTTC
TRBJ2-2 TRBD2 once TRBV4-2 CASSQESLAGAANTGELFF TGTGCCAGCAGCCAAGAAAGCCTAGCGGGAGCCGCGAACACCGGGGAGCTGTTTTTT
TRBJ1-5 . . TRBV19 CASWRGGGGNQPQHF TGTGCCAGTTGGAGGGGGGGAGGAGGTAATCAGCCCCAGCATTTT
TRBJ2-1 . . TRBV11-3 CASSLELRAEQFF TGTGCCAGCAGCTTAGAACTGAGGGCCGAGCAGTTCTTC
TRBJ2-1 . . TRBV6-1 CASSEPGSSYNEQFF TGTGCCAGCAGTGAACCGGGGAGTTCCTACAATGAGCAGTTCTTC
TRBJ1-1 . . TRBV6-6 CASKAPRGAPEAFF TGTGCCAGCAAAGCCCCCCGGGGGGCACCCGAAGCTTTCTTT
TRBJ2-7 . . TRBV21-1 CASSKACYEQYF TGTGCCAGCAGCAAAGCATGCTACGAGCAGTACTTC
TRBJ2-5 . once TRBV11-1 CASSLITTPQETQYF TGTGCCAGCAGCCTGATCACGACTCCTCAAGAGACCCAGTACTTC
TRBJ2-3 . once TRBV5-6 CASSLLSTDTQYF TGTGCCAGCAGCTTGTTGAGCACAGATACGCAGTATTTT
TRBJ1-2 . . TRBV20-1 CSARGVHGYTF TGCAGTGCTAGAGGGGTTCATGGCTACACCTTC
TRBJ1-5 TRBD1 . TRBV2 CASRDRGQSSQPQHF TGTGCCAGCAGAGACAGGGGGCAGTCTAGTCAGCCCCAGCATTTT
TRBJ1-1 . . TRBV14 CASSQVFSRLPEAFF TGTGCCAGCAGCCAAGTATTTTCCCGACTCCCTGAAGCTTTCTTT
TRBJ2-3 . . TRBV9 CASSRSPSVSTDTQYF TGTGCCAGCAGCCGCAGTCCTAGCGTTAGCACAGATACGCAGTATTTT
TRBJ1-5 . . TRBV28 CASSPRGLRPQHF TGTGCCAGCAGTCCCCGGGGCCTCCGGCCCCAGCATTTT
TRBJ1-4 . few TRBV30 CAWSGYSSEKLFF TGTGCCTGGAGCGGGTATTCAAGTGAAAAACTGTTTTTT
TRBJ2-2 . . TRBV11-2 CASNPVGLPNTGELFF TGTGCCAGCAACCCCGTTGGACTGCCGAACACCGGGGAGCTGTTTTTT
TRBJ1-5 . . TRBV28 CASSRQLNQPQHF TGTGCCAGCAGTCGACAGCTCAATCAGCCCCAGCATTTT
TRBJ2-1 . . TRBV18 CASSPSWWGRDLNEQFF TGTGCCAGCTCACCGTCGTGGTGGGGCAGGGATCTCAATGAGCAGTTCTTC
TRBJ1-5 . . TRBV21-1 CASSTRDRDNQPQHF TGTGCCAGCAGCACCCGGGACAGGGACAATCAGCCCCAGCATTTT
TRBJ2-7 . few TRBV6-6 CASEDSSYEQYF TGTGCCAGCGAGGACAGTTCCTACGAGCAGTACTTC
TRBJ2-3 TRBD1 . TRBV6-1 CASKRDRGGTDTQYF TGTGCCAGCAAACGGGACAGGGGTGGCACAGATACGCAGTATTTT
TRBJ2-2 . . TRBV12-5 CASGLQGGTGELFF TGTGCTAGTGGTCTTCAGGGGGGAACCGGGGAGCTGTTTTTT
TRBJ2-1 TRBD2 . TRBV6-5 CASSPTSGPYNEQFF TGTGCCAGCAGCCCTACTAGCGGCCCCTACAATGAGCAGTTCTTC
TRBJ1-1 TRBD1 . TRBV7-2 CASSLAVAQRRDSRLNTEAFF TGTGCCAGCAGCTTAGCTGTTGCACAACGTCGGGACAGTCGCCTGAACACTGAAGCTTTCTTT
TRBJ1-1 . . TRBV7-6 CASSFSSGQSPTEAFF TGTGCCAGCAGCTTCTCTTCCGGACAGTCCCCCACTGAAGCTTTCTTT
TRBJ2-1 . . TRBV10-1 CASSETRGRPYNEQFF TGCGCCAGCAGTGAGACCAGGGGAAGGCCCTACAATGAGCAGTTCTTC
TRBJ2-3 . . TRBV6-1 CASSESGRTDTQYF TGTGCCAGCAGTGAATCGGGTCGCACAGATACGCAGTATTTT
TRBJ2-1 TRBD2 . TRBV30 CACGLAGEGEQFF TGTGCCTGTGGTCTAGCGGGAGAGGGTGAGCAGTTCTTC
TRBJ2-7 . . TRBV28 CASIRRDPYEQYF TGTGCCAGCATTCGACGGGACCCCTACGAGCAGTACTTC
TRBJ2-7 . . TRBV7-8 CASSFVGLPTYEQYF TGTGCCAGCAGCTTTGTGGGCTTGCCCACCTACGAGCAGTACTTC
TRBJ1-1 TRBD1 . TRBV10-3 CAISLGTGGWTEAFF TGTGCCATCAGTCTCGGGACAGGGGGTTGGACTGAAGCTTTCTTT
TRBJ2-1 . few TRBV5-4 CASSTGGGGANEQFF TGTGCCAGCAGCACAGGGGGCGGGGGGGCCAATGAGCAGTTCTTC
TRBJ2-7 . . TRBV30 CAWSRLYEQYF TGTGCCTGGAGCAGACTCTACGAGCAGTACTTC
TRBJ2-5 TRBD2 . TRBV30 CAHSSGQETQYF TGTGCCCATTCTAGCGGCCAAGAGACCCAGTACTTC
TRBJ2-5 . . TRBV5-4 CASSLGGGAGETQYF TGTGCCAGCAGCTTGGGTGGGGGGGCCGGTGAGACCCAGTACTTC
TRBJ2-6 TRBD1 . TRBV19 CASKDRVGSGANVLTF TGTGCCAGTAAGGACAGGGTCGGGTCTGGGGCCAACGTCCTGACTTTC
TRBJ1-4 . . TRBV30 CAWTLRGGREKLFF TGTGCCTGGACCCTAAGGGGGGGTAGAGAAAAACTGTTTTTT
TRBJ2-7 TRBD2 . TRBV5-3 CARSQRSGRVYEQYF TGTGCCAGAAGCCAGAGAAGCGGGAGGGTCTACGAGCAGTACTTC
TRBJ2-5 TRBD2 . TRBV28 CASRNPGLAAETQYF TGTGCCAGCAGGAATCCGGGACTAGCGGCGGAGACCCAGTACTTC
TRBJ2-7 . . TRBV6-1 CASIKNTVSYEQYF TGTGCCAGCATCAAAAATACAGTTTCCTACGAGCAGTACTTC
TRBJ1-1 . once TRBV7-2 CASSLRRGTEAFF TGTGCCAGCAGCTTACGGCGAGGCACTGAAGCTTTCTTT
TRBJ2-5 . . TRBV28 CASSLTGSGETQYF TGTGCCAGCAGTTTAACGGGTAGCGGCGAGACCCAGTACTTC
TRBJ2-4 TRBD2 . TRBV11-3 CASSSGGGAKNIQYF TGTGCCAGCAGCTCTGGCGGGGGAGCCAAAAACATTCAGTACTTC
TRBJ1-2 . . TRBV6-1 CASGRGTPVGYTF TGTGCCAGTGGGAGGGGCACCCCGGTGGGCTACACCTTC
TRBJ2-1 TRBD2 once TRBV6-1 CASRTSGYNEQFF TGTGCCAGCAGGACTAGCGGTTACAATGAGCAGTTCTTC
TRBJ2-7 TRBD1 . TRBV28 CASTLGQARVYEQYF TGTGCCAGCACCCTGGGACAGGCAAGAGTTTACGAGCAGTACTTC
TRBJ2-7 . . TRBV25-1 CASSEQGYEQYF TGTGCCAGCAGTGAACAGGGCTACGAGCAGTACTTC
TRBJ2-1 TRBD2 . TRBV27 CASSLSAGAGGRGNEQFF TGTGCCAGCAGTTTATCAGCCGGAGCGGGGGGAAGGGGCAATGAGCAGTTCTTC
TRBJ1-5 TRBD1 . TRBV18 CASSTGTGASNQPQHF TGTGCCAGCTCAACCGGGACAGGGGCTAGCAATCAGCCCCAGCATTTT
TRBJ2-7 . . TRBV30 CAWSEPGYEQYF TGTGCCTGGAGCGAACCGGGATACGAGCAGTACTTC
TRBJ2-7 TRBD2 . TRBV9 CASSVVPSGGPYEQYF TGTGCCAGCAGCGTAGTCCCGTCGGGAGGGCCCTACGAGCAGTACTTC